This T cell receptor (beta chain) came from a study of blood T cell repertoires in COVID-19. At the level of the study: Sources were T cells, B-cell-depleted T cells, or PBMCs; the material itself was cDNA or gDNA.

In the authors' workflow: It was from reference gene primer amplification that nucleated cell counts were estimated. This table comes from immunoSEQ multiplex PCR, and its TCRdb copy is limited to in-frame clones, with some not included. That table gives V, J and clone size, and the DNA gave D and trimming. The sample shows 150,000 to 200,000 clones, more than 60% of them seen only once. CDR3 size: 14 residues. The ends were cut back, 4 bases at V and 2 bases at J, with 10 bases in the middle. Germline CDR1 and CDR2: SEHNR and FQNEAQ (reference sequence). The rearrangement uses TRBV7-9 and TRBJ2-3, with D possibly TRBD2 on 5 matching bases. What was sequenced was peripheral blood. The clonotype originates from a man between 65 and 80 years old with acute or convalescent COVID-19. The CDR3 coding sequence is TGTGCCAGCAGCTCGGGGATTTCCACAGATACGCAGTATTTT. Translating gives CASSSGISTDTQYF. Complete variable domain (other parts from reference TRBV7-9 and TRBJ2-3): DTGVSQNPRHKITKRGQNVTFRCDPISEHNRLYWYRQTLGQGPEFLTYFQNEAQLEKSRLLSDRFSAERPKGSFSTLEIQRTEQGDSAMYLCASSSGISTDTQYFGPGTRLTVL.